The 26 T cell receptor beta chains in this list originate from one sample, sequenced in a study of cytomegalovirus exposure and HLA in healthy donors. This PCR relied on a set of 60 Vbeta primers and 13 Jbeta primers. Generated by immunoSEQ multiplex PCR, the TCRdb table keeps only in-frame clones and is missing some. The table shows more than 130,000 clones, with approximately 71% occurring only once. Sequenced material: PBMCs. The receptor source for this set is a woman between 50 and 59 years old in good health and CMV-seronegative.

This chain uses TRBV5-6 with TRBJ1-1, with 7 bases identical to TRBD1. Germline CDR1 is SGHDT and CDR2 is YYEEEE. This CDR3 has 16 residues. V shed 4 bases and J 1 base; nucleotides not matched to a gene: 10. CDR3 in amino acids: CASSTLQGFGNTEAFF. The CDR3 DNA is TGTGCCAGCAGCACTTTACAGGGGTTCGGGAACACTGAAGCTTTCTTT.

The chain combines TRBV27 with TRBJ2-5, with D perhaps TRBD1 (5 bases). V lost 2 bases, J lost 2 bases, and 15 bases lay in between. The germline V gene has CDR1 MNHEY and CDR2 SMNVEV (reference sequence). This CDR3 has 16 amino acids. CDR3 sequence reads: CASSLRSGLGQETQYF. DNA for the CDR3: TGTGCCAGCAGTTTACGCTCAGGGTTGGGTCAAGAGACCCAGTACTTC.

This chain uses TRBV11-2 with TRBJ2-1; 7 bases match TRBD1. The germline gives CDR1 SGHAT, CDR2 FQNNGV. CDR3 length: 15 amino acids. V gave up 1 base and J gave up 4 bases; unmatched junction bases: 4. In DNA, the CDR3 is TGTGCCAGCAGCTTAGGAACAGGGGCTTACAATGAGCAGTTCTTC. Translation gives CASSLGTGAYNEQFF.

This sequence joins TRBV18 and TRBJ1-2, with 9 bases identical to TRBD1. The germline V gene encodes CDR1 KGHSH and CDR2 LQKENI. The CDR3 consists of 15 residues. Trimming removed 3 bases from V and 6 bases from J; junction bases left unmatched: 8. The CDR3, as DNA: TGTGCCAGCTCACCGAGGGGACAGGGAACGGATGGCTACACCTTC. It yields the protein CASSPRGQGTDGYTF.

The J gene is TRBJ2-7, the V gene TRBV11-2, with D possibly matching TRBD1 (6 bases). The CDR3 covers 16 residues. Looked up from germline, CDR1 is SGHAT and CDR2 is FQNNGV. Trimming left V 1 base short and J 2 bases short, with 15 bases between. The CDR3 coding sequence is TGTGCCAGCAGCTTAGTGGCAGGGGCCAAAACCTACGAGCAGTACTTC. Protein sequence: CASSLVAGAKTYEQYF.

V usage is TRBV12-2 and J usage is TRBJ2-7; TRBD1, the table's D call, lacks a check against the DNA. TRBV12-2 is described as a pseudogene. This CDR3 contains 15 residues. CDR3 sequence reads: CASRLGTQGSYEQYF. The CDR3 bases are TGTGCAAGTCGCTTAGGGACCCAGGGTTCCTACGAGCAGTACTTC.

This chain uses TRBV6-5 with TRBJ1-2; 9 bases line up with TRBD1. Germline CDR1 is MNHEY and CDR2 is SVGAGI. CDR3 size: 15 residues. V was pared by 0 bases and J by 4 bases, with 3 bases of the junction left unmatched. The CDR3 is CASSYSGDRVYGYTF. For the CDR3, the DNA is TGTGCCAGCAGTTACTCGGGGGACAGGGTCTATGGCTACACCTTC.

This chain links TRBV11-1 with TRBJ1-1; D might be TRBD1 (5 bases). The CDR3 has 15 amino acids. Germline-derived CDR1 and CDR2 are SGHAT and FQDESV (reference sequence). V gave up 4 bases and J gave up 7 bases, with 19 bases separating them. The CDR3 here is CASSSEGWGGYEAFF. The CDR3 DNA reads as TGTGCCAGCAGCTCCGAGGGATGGGGGGGGTATGAAGCTTTCTTT.

CDR3 loop: CASSPPGLPPETQYF. CDR3 DNA: TGTGCCAGCAGCCCGCCGGGACTACCGCCCGAGACCCAGTACTTC. The rearrangement joins TRBV9 to TRBJ2-5, with 7 bases matching TRBD2. CDR3 length equals 15 residues. Germline V lookup: CDR1 SGDLS, CDR2 YYNGEE. Unmatched junction bases numbered 11, after V lost 4 bases and J lost 5 bases.

This rearrangement joins TRBV6-1 to TRBJ2-3, with a weak D call TRBD1 (5 bases). Germline values: CDR1 MNHNS, CDR2 SASEGT. CDR3 length: 15 amino acids. Trimming took off 3 bases at V and 0 bases at J, with 10 bases between the two ends. The CDR3 sequence: CASSDLQVSTDTQYF. The DNA of the CDR3 is TGTGCCAGCAGTGATCTACAGGTTAGCACAGATACGCAGTATTTT.

The chain employs TRBV5-6 and TRBJ2-3, with 12 bases lining up with TRBD2. CDR1 is SGHDT, CDR2 YYEEEE, per germline. The CDR3 spans 19 residues. V shed 0 bases and J 1 base; nucleotides not matched to a gene: 9. The CDR3 sequence: CASSLEGLAGGLGTDTQYF. Here the CDR3 DNA reads TGTGCCAGCAGCTTGGAAGGGCTAGCGGGGGGGCTTGGCACAGATACGCAGTATTTT. The complete variable domain, with remaining parts taken from reference TRBV5-6 and TRBJ2-3, reads DAGVTQSPTHLIKTRGQQVTLRCSPKSGHDTVSWYQQALGQGPQFIFQYYEEEERQRGNFPDRFSGHQFPNYSSELNVNALLLGDSALYLCASSLEGLAGGLGTDTQYFGPGTRLTVL.

This chain links TRBV6-1 with TRBJ1-6, with D tentatively TRBD1 (6 bases). The CDR3 consists of 15 residues. CDR1 and CDR2 (germline): MNHNS, SASEGT. Trimming left V 0 bases short and J 9 bases short, with 12 bases between. The CDR3 loop is CASSEARAGVSPLHF. DNA for the CDR3: TGTGCCAGCAGTGAAGCTCGGGCAGGGGTTTCACCCCTCCACTTT.

The count of this clone is one. The V and J genes are TRBV4-2 and TRBJ1-6, with TRBD1 matching 7 bases. Per the germline V gene, CDR1 is LGHNA and CDR2 is YNFKEQ. The CDR3 sequence is 14 residues long. V dropped 5 bases and J dropped 7; count of bases not matched to a gene: 5. This chain's CDR3 is CASSDGQVNSPLHF. DNA of the CDR3: TGTGCCAGCAGCGATGGACAGGTCAATTCACCCCTCCACTTT.

This clone has a single count. The rearrangement uses TRBV5-6 and TRBJ1-1, with TRBD1 as a possible D gene (5 bases). Trimming took 3 bases from V and 0 from J, leaving 12 bases between them. The CDR3 loop spans 15 amino acids. The germline V gene has CDR1 SGHDT and CDR2 YYEEEE. The CDR3 bases are TGTGCCAGCAGCTCTGACAGAAACCTGAACACTGAAGCTTTCTTT. It codes for CASSSDRNLNTEAFF.

The rearrangement joins TRBV4-2 to TRBJ2-5, with TRBD2 matching over 8 bases. The CDR3 consists of 15 residues. Trimming took 4 bases from V and 1 from J; bases not matched to a gene: 5. Germline CDR1 is LGHNA and CDR2 is YNFKEQ. CDR3 DNA sequence: TGTGCCAGCAGCCGCCAAACTAGCGGCCAAGAGACCCAGTACTTC. Its protein is CASSRQTSGQETQYF.

V gene TRBV27 combines with J gene TRBJ1-1; a possible D gene is TRBD1 (5 bases). The ends were cut back, 3 bases at V and 3 bases at J, with 8 bases in the middle. Germline CDR1 is MNHEY and CDR2 is SMNVEV (reference sequence). This CDR3 has 13 residues. The CDR3 here is CASSFWGDTEAFF. The CDR3 DNA is TGTGCCAGCAGTTTTTGGGGGGACACTGAAGCTTTCTTT.

This chain connects TRBV5-6 to TRBJ1-6, with D possibly TRBD1 on 5 matching bases. The CDR3 spans 14 residues. Deletions cut 4 bases from V and 4 bases from J, with 9 bases between. CDR1 is SGHDT, CDR2 YYEEEE, per germline. The CDR3 DNA reads TGTGCCAGCAGCACAGACAGTTATAATTCACCCCTCCACTTT. This codes for CASSTDSYNSPLHF.

The chain combines TRBV2 with TRBJ1-4; D perhaps matches TRBD1 (5 bases). V was clipped by 5 bases and J by 7 bases, with 17 bases between them. The V gene's germline CDR1 is SNHLY and CDR2 FYNNEI. The CDR3 has 15 residues. CDR3 DNA sequence: TGTGCCAGCAGTCGTATGGGGGGGTCGGGTGAAAAACTGTTTTTT. Translating it yields CASSRMGGSGEKLFF.

The chain combines TRBV4-1 with TRBJ2-1; D gene ambiguous. Germline lookup yields CDR1 MGHRA and CDR2 YSYEKL. The CDR3 length is 17 residues. V lost 2 bases and J lost 0, with 14 bases in between. In DNA, the CDR3 is TGCGCCAGCAGCCAATTTCCCCTGGCGGTCTCCTACAATGAGCAGTTCTTC. This translates into CASSQFPLAVSYNEQFF.

The chain is built from TRBV6-5 and TRBJ2-5; 7 bases map to TRBD1. The J call may be wrong; the DNA end is better matched by TRBJ2-7. The CDR3 is 16 residues long. In germline, CDR1 is MNHEY, CDR2 SVGAGI. DNA of the CDR3: TGTGCCAGCAGTTACTCGGGACAGAGGACCACCTACGAGCAGTACTTC. Translated: CASSYSGQRTTYEQYF.

The rearrangement joins TRBV7-9 to TRBJ1-3, with no clear D. This CDR3 contains 12 residues. Trimming shortened V by 2 bases and J by 8 bases, and 7 bases separated the two germline ends. Looked up from germline, CDR1 is SEHNR and CDR2 is FQNEAQ (reference sequence). DNA for the CDR3: TGTGCCAGCAGCTTAAGGGAGGACACCATATATTTT. Translating gives CASSLREDTIYF.

V usage is TRBV10-3 and J usage is TRBJ1-2; 9 bases agree with TRBD1. The trim removed 6 bases at V and 0 bases at J, leaving 17 bases unmatched. This CDR3 has 19 amino acids. Germline CDR1 is ENHRY and CDR2 is SYGVKD. This CDR3 is CAIRTGTGRSQDPNYGYTF. The CDR3 coding sequence is TGTGCCATCAGGACGGGGACAGGGAGATCCCAAGACCCTAACTATGGCTACACCTTC.

In its sample, this clone was seen a few times. This chain connects TRBV7-6 to TRBJ2-1, with 9 nucleotides matching TRBD1. Germline CDR1 is SGHVS and CDR2 is FNYEAQ. V dropped 2 bases and J dropped 6; count of bases not matched to a gene: 2. The CDR3 has 14 amino acids. The CDR3 spells CASSLRDRANEQFF. The CDR3, as DNA: TGTGCCAGCAGCTTAAGGGACAGGGCCAATGAGCAGTTCTTC.

This clone showed up just a few times. This rearrangement joins TRBV6-6 to TRBJ1-5; no reliable D call. This CDR3 contains 15 residues. Germline V lookup: CDR1 MNHNY, CDR2 SVGAGI (reference sequence). The V end lost 0 bases, the J end lost 3 bases, and 9 bases lay between the germline ends. CDR3 in amino acids: CASSYSSGYNQPQHF. The CDR3 bases are TGTGCCAGCAGTTACTCGAGCGGGTACAATCAGCCCCAGCATTTT.

CDR3 sequence reads: CASSQASENTEAFF. The CDR3 region has the DNA TGTGCCAGCAGCCAAGCATCAGAGAACACTGAAGCTTTCTTT. The chain is built from TRBV4-2 and TRBJ1-1; D gene uncertain. CDR3 length: 14 amino acids. Germline V gene sequence: CDR1 LGHNA, CDR2 YNFKEQ. Trimming left V 1 base short and J 1 base short, with 7 bases between.

The chain links TRBV29-1 to TRBJ1-2, with a weak D call TRBD1 (5 bases). This CDR3 comprises 12 residues. V was shortened by 6 bases and J by 7 bases, with 15 bases between the two germline ends. Germline CDR1 is SQVTM and CDR2 is ANQGSEA. CDR3 sequence: CSVTAGGGGYTF. The CDR3 DNA reads as TGCAGCGTCACCGCGGGGGGAGGTGGCTACACCTTC. The complete variable domain, with remaining parts taken from reference TRBV29-1 and TRBJ1-2, reads SAVISQKPSRDICQRGTSLTIQCQVDSQVTMMFWYRQQPGQSLTLIATANQGSEATYESGFVIDKFPISRPNLTFSTLTVSNMSPEDSSIYLCSVTAGGGGYTFGSGTRLTVV.